These T cell receptor beta chains were read from a single sample in a study of molecular identifiers for immune sequencing clone quantification. TCRdb fed the PCR reads into MiXCR, producing one record per CDR3 protein. The table has about 86,000 distinct CDR3 sequences, around a quarter seen once. The source material was naive CD8+ T cells from blood, with Jurkat cell RNA spiked in. Source of these receptors: a human donor in good health. Some libraries in this study had Jurkat cell RNA spiked in. The CDR3 runs from the conserved cysteine through the conserved F or W. The order of the fields is D gene, V gene, CDR3 length, J gene, clone size, CDR3 DNA, CDR3 protein. The D gene is left open where the match is weak. The listing skips clone size in some rows; elsewhere it reads once, few, many or a size class.

d_gene: .
v_gene: TRBV6-1
len: 15
j_gene: TRBJ1-1
abundance: many
CDR3nt: TGTGCCAGCAGTGAAGTGGACAGTGTGGGCACTGAAGCTTTCTTT
CDR3aa: CASSEVDSVGTEAFF

d_gene: .
v_gene: TRBV7-6
len: 13
j_gene: TRBJ2-7
abundance: many
CDR3nt: TGTGCCAGCAGTCAAAACGGGGGCTACGAGCAGTACTTC
CDR3aa: CASSQNGGYEQYF

d_gene: .
v_gene: TRBV27
len: 13
j_gene: TRBJ2-7
abundance: .
CDR3nt: TGTGCCAGCAGTTTAGTGGGCAGCCACGAGCAGTACTTC
CDR3aa: CASSLVGSHEQYF

d_gene: .
v_gene: TRBV4-3
len: 13
j_gene: TRBJ2-1
abundance: .
CDR3nt: TGCGCCCGCCGCCAAGCTCGGGTCAATGCGCCGTTCTTC
CDR3aa: CARRQARVNAPFF

d_gene: .
v_gene: TRBV7-8
len: 11
j_gene: TRBJ1-1
abundance: many
CDR3nt: TGTGCCAGCAGCTTAGCCTCTGAAGCTTTCTTT
CDR3aa: CASSLASEAFF

d_gene: .
v_gene: TRBV4-3
len: 14
j_gene: TRBJ2-7
abundance: .
CDR3nt: TGCGCCAGCAGCCAAGATTCGAGCTCCTACGAGCAGTACTTC
CDR3aa: CASSQDSSSYEQYF

d_gene: TRBD2
v_gene: TRBV19
len: 15
j_gene: TRBJ2-1
abundance: .
CDR3nt: TGTGCCAGTGCGATCGGACTAGCGAGTTTGAATGAGCAGTTCTTC
CDR3aa: CASAIGLASLNEQFF

d_gene: .
v_gene: TRBV28
len: 12
j_gene: TRBJ2-3
abundance: few
CDR3nt: TGTGCCTCGGCGGCAGGCACAGATACGCAGTATTTT
CDR3aa: CASAAGTDTQYF

d_gene: .
v_gene: TRBV20-1
len: 14
j_gene: TRBJ1-5
abundance: many
CDR3nt: TGCAGTGCTAGAGATTTGGACAGCAATCAGCCCCAGCATTTT
CDR3aa: CSARDLDSNQPQHF

d_gene: .
v_gene: TRBV4-3
len: 16
j_gene: TRBJ2-2
abundance: many
CDR3nt: TGCGCCAGCAGCCAAGATGGGACAACGAACACCGGGGAGCTGTTTTTT
CDR3aa: CASSQDGTTNTGELFF

d_gene: .
v_gene: TRBV27
len: 16
j_gene: TRBJ1-1
abundance: many
CDR3nt: TGTGCCAGCAGTTTGCGGCAGCGTGCAGGGGCCACTGAAGCTTTCTTT
CDR3aa: CASSLRQRAGATEAFF

d_gene: .
v_gene: TRBV21-1
len: 14
j_gene: TRBJ2-5
abundance: many
CDR3nt: TGTGCCAGCAGCCTCCGGGACAACCAAGAGACCCAGTACTTC
CDR3aa: CASSLRDNQETQYF

d_gene: TRBD2
v_gene: TRBV19
len: 17
j_gene: TRBJ2-3
abundance: .
CDR3nt: TGTGCCAGTAAACCTAGGGCTAGCGGGAGCGTCACAGATACGCAGTATTTT
CDR3aa: CASKPRASGSVTDTQYF

d_gene: .
v_gene: TRBV20-1
len: 13
j_gene: TRBJ2-7
abundance: many
CDR3nt: TGCAGTGCTAGAGCCGTCGGTTCCGGGGAGCAGTACTTC
CDR3aa: CSARAVGSGEQYF

d_gene: .
v_gene: TRBV29-1
len: 11
j_gene: TRBJ2-3
abundance: .
CDR3nt: TGCAACGTTGTTAAGTTGGAAACGCAGTATTTT
CDR3aa: CNVVKLETQYF

d_gene: .
v_gene: TRBV13
len: 14
j_gene: TRBJ2-5
abundance: .
CDR3nt: TGTGGCAGCAGCTTAGTCGACAGCGAAGAGACCCAGTACTTC
CDR3aa: CGSSLVDSEETQYF

d_gene: .
v_gene: TRBV20-1
len: 13
j_gene: TRBJ1-1
abundance: many
CDR3nt: TGCAGTGCTGCCTGGCGCCTAAACACTGAAGCTTTCTTT
CDR3aa: CSAAWRLNTEAFF

d_gene: .
v_gene: TRBV10-2
len: 13
j_gene: TRBJ1-1
abundance: .
CDR3nt: TGCGCCAGAAGTGAGTTCCTGAACACTGAAGCTTTCTTT
CDR3aa: CARSEFLNTEAFF

d_gene: TRBD1
v_gene: TRBV7-9
len: 14
j_gene: TRBJ1-1
abundance: many
CDR3nt: TGTGCCAGCAGCTCCGGGACAGGGGACACTGAAGCTTTCTTT
CDR3aa: CASSSGTGDTEAFF

d_gene: TRBD2
v_gene: TRBV29-1
len: 18
j_gene: TRBJ2-7
abundance: many
CDR3nt: TGCAGCGTTTCTGGAGCGGGTGGACTAGCGGGAGGAGGGTACGAGCAGTACTTC
CDR3aa: CSVSGAGGLAGGGYEQYF

d_gene: .
v_gene: TRBV14
len: 14
j_gene: TRBJ2-2
abundance: many
CDR3nt: TGTGCCAGCAGCGGATGGGGCAGGACCGGGGAGCTGTTTTTT
CDR3aa: CASSGWGRTGELFF

d_gene: .
v_gene: TRBV10-1
len: 14
j_gene: TRBJ2-7
abundance: .
CDR3nt: TGCGCCAGCAGTGAGTCGAAACAGGTCTCCGAGCAGTACTTC
CDR3aa: CASSESKQVSEQYF

d_gene: .
v_gene: TRBV7-6
len: 11
j_gene: TRBJ2-5
abundance: .
CDR3nt: TGTGCCAGCAGCTGGTGGGAGACCCAGTACTTC
CDR3aa: CASSWWETQYF

d_gene: TRBD2
v_gene: TRBV20-1
len: 14
j_gene: TRBJ2-1
abundance: once
CDR3nt: TGCAGTGCTAGAGATCTAGCGGGAGGAGCCGAGCAGTTCTTC
CDR3aa: CSARDLAGGAEQFF

d_gene: .
v_gene: TRBV9
len: 15
j_gene: TRBJ2-6
abundance: .
CDR3nt: TGTGCCAGCAGCGGACAGGCTTCTGGGGCCAACGTCCTGACTTTC
CDR3aa: CASSGQASGANVLTF

d_gene: TRBD2
v_gene: TRBV28
len: 17
j_gene: TRBJ2-3
abundance: many
CDR3nt: TGTGCCAGCAGGGAACCGCTAGCGGGAGTTCCCCCAGATACGCAGTATTTT
CDR3aa: CASREPLAGVPPDTQYF

d_gene: TRBD1
v_gene: TRBV18
len: 18
j_gene: TRBJ2-3
abundance: many
CDR3nt: TGTGCCAGCTCACCCCCTCCGGGACAGGAGACCCCCACAGATACGCAGTATTTT
CDR3aa: CASSPPPGQETPTDTQYF

d_gene: .
v_gene: TRBV7-8
len: 13
j_gene: TRBJ2-1
abundance: many
CDR3nt: TGTGCCAGCAGCCTGGGGGACTACAATGAGCAGTTCTTC
CDR3aa: CASSLGDYNEQFF

d_gene: .
v_gene: TRBV20-1
len: 14
j_gene: TRBJ2-3
abundance: .
CDR3nt: TGCAGTGCTAGTGATTTAGCGCCAACAGATACGCAGTATTTT
CDR3aa: CSASDLAPTDTQYF

d_gene: .
v_gene: TRBV28
len: 15
j_gene: TRBJ2-7
abundance: .
CDR3nt: TGTGCCAGCAGCGGAAAAGTGGACAGACGATACGAGCAGTACTTC
CDR3aa: CASSGKVDRRYEQYF

d_gene: .
v_gene: TRBV2
len: 15
j_gene: TRBJ2-3
abundance: many
CDR3nt: TGTGCCAGCATCCGACTCCAATTGGGCACAGATACGCAGTATTTT
CDR3aa: CASIRLQLGTDTQYF

d_gene: .
v_gene: TRBV4-2
len: 18
j_gene: TRBJ1-1
abundance: many
CDR3nt: TGTGCCAGCAGCCCCCGGGGGCAGGCGTTGGTGAGGAACACTGAAGCTTTCTTT
CDR3aa: CASSPRGQALVRNTEAFF

d_gene: TRBD1
v_gene: TRBV14
len: 17
j_gene: TRBJ2-2
abundance: many
CDR3nt: TGTGCCAGCAGTCAACAGTTGGGACAGGGACTTACCGGGGAGCTGTTTTTT
CDR3aa: CASSQQLGQGLTGELFF

d_gene: .
v_gene: TRBV12-3/TRBV12-4
len: 15
j_gene: TRBJ2-7
abundance: .
CDR3nt: TGTGCCAGCAGTTTAGTGGCCGCTAGCTCCTACGAGCAGTACTTC
CDR3aa: CASSLVAASSYEQYF

d_gene: .
v_gene: TRBV12-3/TRBV12-4
len: 15
j_gene: TRBJ2-3
abundance: many
CDR3nt: TGTGCCAGCATTAATGGACAGGCGGGGACAGATACGCAGTATTTT
CDR3aa: CASINGQAGTDTQYF

d_gene: .
v_gene: TRBV5-6
len: 15
j_gene: TRBJ1-5
abundance: .
CDR3nt: TGTGCCAGCAGCAGAGGGATTGGTAGCAATCAGCCCCAGCATTTT
CDR3aa: CASSRGIGSNQPQHF

d_gene: .
v_gene: TRBV6-4
len: 16
j_gene: TRBJ2-1
abundance: .
CDR3nt: TGTGCCAGCAGTGACGTTGCGGGCGCCCACTACAATGAGCAGTTCTTC
CDR3aa: CASSDVAGAHYNEQFF

d_gene: .
v_gene: TRBV4-1
len: 15
j_gene: TRBJ2-7
abundance: few
CDR3nt: TGCGCCAGCAGCCTAGGGACGGGGGGCGGATACGAGCAGTACTTC
CDR3aa: CASSLGTGGGYEQYF

d_gene: TRBD1
v_gene: TRBV9
len: 17
j_gene: TRBJ2-3
abundance: many
CDR3nt: TGTGCCAGCAGCGCCGGACAGGGTTATCTTCGGACAGATACGCAGTATTTT
CDR3aa: CASSAGQGYLRTDTQYF

d_gene: TRBD2
v_gene: TRBV19
len: 18
j_gene: TRBJ2-1
abundance: few
CDR3nt: TGTGCCAGTAGTATCAGCTCGTTGGGGGGGAGCTCCTACAATGAGCAGTTCTTC
CDR3aa: CASSISSLGGSSYNEQFF

d_gene: .
v_gene: TRBV6-1
len: 11
j_gene: TRBJ2-7
abundance: few
CDR3nt: TGTGCCAGCAGTGAAAATCATGGGCAGTACTTC
CDR3aa: CASSENHGQYF

d_gene: TRBD1
v_gene: TRBV5-1
len: 15
j_gene: TRBJ2-7
abundance: .
CDR3nt: TGCGCCAGCAGTTACTTTGGACAGGGGGCAGACGAGCAGTACTTC
CDR3aa: CASSYFGQGADEQYF

d_gene: .
v_gene: TRBV28
len: 12
j_gene: TRBJ2-3
abundance: .
CDR3nt: TGTGCCTCGGCGGCAGGCACAGATTCGCAGTATTTT
CDR3aa: CASAAGTDSQYF

d_gene: TRBD2
v_gene: TRBV9
len: 19
j_gene: TRBJ2-4
abundance: few
CDR3nt: TGTGCCAGCAGCTCCCTCGGGACTAGCGGGAGTTCAGAAAAAAACATTCAGTACTTC
CDR3aa: CASSSLGTSGSSEKNIQYF

d_gene: .
v_gene: TRBV10-3
len: 14
j_gene: TRBJ1-4
abundance: .
CDR3nt: TGTGCCATCAGTGAGGGGGAGGTCTTTGAAAAACTGTTTTTT
CDR3aa: CAISEGEVFEKLFF

d_gene: TRBD1
v_gene: TRBV19
len: 17
j_gene: TRBJ1-1
abundance: .
CDR3nt: TGTGCCAGTAGTGCGTGGACAGGGAGGTCATTGGACACTGAAGCTTTCTTT
CDR3aa: CASSAWTGRSLDTEAFF

d_gene: .
v_gene: TRBV15
len: 14
j_gene: TRBJ1-4
abundance: few
CDR3nt: TGTGCCACCAACTCAGGGTTCTCTAGTGAAAAACTGTTTTTT
CDR3aa: CATNSGFSSEKLFF

d_gene: .
v_gene: TRBV28
len: 12
j_gene: TRBJ2-7
abundance: .
CDR3nt: TGTGCCAGCAGTTTGTTGGGCTACGCGCAGTCCTTC
CDR3aa: CASSLLGYAQSF

d_gene: .
v_gene: TRBV12-3/TRBV12-4
len: 17
j_gene: TRBJ2-2
abundance: few
CDR3nt: TGTGCCAGCAGTTTAAGTGGGGGGACGGGACGGACCGGGGAGCTGTTTTTT
CDR3aa: CASSLSGGTGRTGELFF

d_gene: TRBD2
v_gene: TRBV7-6
len: 16
j_gene: TRBJ2-3
abundance: .
CDR3nt: TGTGCCAGCAGCTTAGGAGCGGGAGGGCCCGCAGATACGCAGTATTTT
CDR3aa: CASSLGAGGPADTQYF

d_gene: TRBD2
v_gene: TRBV19
len: 15
j_gene: TRBJ2-1
abundance: few
CDR3nt: TGTGCCAGTAGTACTAGCGGGGGATACTACAATGAGCAGTTCTTC
CDR3aa: CASSTSGGYYNEQFF

d_gene: .
v_gene: TRBV6-5
len: 15
j_gene: TRBJ2-7
abundance: many
CDR3nt: TGTGCCAGCAGTAAAGGGACTGGAGGAGCCTACGAGCAGTACTTC
CDR3aa: CASSKGTGGAYEQYF

d_gene: .
v_gene: TRBV7-8
len: 11
j_gene: TRBJ2-1
abundance: many
CDR3nt: TGTGCCAGCAGCTCCGGTCCCAATTTCTTCTTC
CDR3aa: CASSSGPNFFF